These T cell receptor beta chains were read from a single sample in a study of neurological immune-mediated disorders. TCRdb fed the 5' RACE reads into MiXCR, producing one record per CDR3 protein. The table lists around 90,000 distinct CDR3 sequences, around 14% of them singletons. Sequencing used PBMCs. These receptors all come from a female donor with HTLV-1-associated myelopathy (HAM/TSP). CDR3s include the opening cysteine and the closing phenylalanine or tryptophan. Each record gives: D gene, clone size, V gene, CDR3 length, J gene, CDR3 DNA, CDR3 protein. D genes are given only for firm matches. The size field is filled for only some rows; it gives once, few, many or a size class.

d_call: NA; clone_size: NA; v_call: TRBV27; cdr3_length: 15; j_call: TRBJ2-2; cdr3_nt: TGTGCCAGCAGTTTATCGGTGGGTGCCGGCGTGGAGCTGTTTTTT; cdr3_aa: CASSLSVGAGVELFF
d_call: TRBD1; clone_size: many; v_call: TRBV6-5; cdr3_length: 17; j_call: TRBJ2-2; cdr3_nt: TGTGCCAGCAGTTACCACCTAGACAGGGGTGACACCGGGGAGCTGTTTTTT; cdr3_aa: CASSYHLDRGDTGELFF
d_call: TRBD2; clone_size: many; v_call: TRBV7-2; cdr3_length: 15; j_call: TRBJ2-1; cdr3_nt: TGTGCCAGCAGCTTTCTAGCGGTGGCCTACAATGAGCAGTTCTTC; cdr3_aa: CASSFLAVAYNEQFF
d_call: TRBD2; clone_size: many; v_call: TRBV7-2; cdr3_length: 18; j_call: TRBJ2-4; cdr3_nt: TGTGCCAGCAGCTTAGGTGGATTCCGGGGGGTCCAATCCTACATTCAGTACTTC; cdr3_aa: CASSLGGFRGVQSYIQYF
d_call: NA; clone_size: NA; v_call: TRBV5-1; cdr3_length: 15; j_call: TRBJ2-3; cdr3_nt: TGCGCCAGCAGCTTGGTAGTCCAGAGGGCAGATACGCAGTATTTT; cdr3_aa: CASSLVVQRADTQYF
d_call: TRBD2; clone_size: NA; v_call: TRBV28; cdr3_length: 15; j_call: TRBJ2-2; cdr3_nt: TGTGCCAACCGGGACTACAGCGCGAACACCGGGGAGCTGTTTTTT; cdr3_aa: CANRDYSANTGELFF
d_call: NA; clone_size: many; v_call: TRBV12-3/TRBV12-4; cdr3_length: 14; j_call: TRBJ2-4; cdr3_nt: TGTGCCAGCAGTATCCGGGGCTCCGGGAACATTCAGTACTTC; cdr3_aa: CASSIRGSGNIQYF
d_call: NA; clone_size: many; v_call: TRBV5-6; cdr3_length: 13; j_call: TRBJ1-1; cdr3_nt: TGTGCCAGCAGCTGGACGGATGACGGTGAAGCTTTCTTT; cdr3_aa: CASSWTDDGEAFF
d_call: NA; clone_size: many; v_call: TRBV7-7; cdr3_length: 14; j_call: TRBJ2-2; cdr3_nt: TGTGCCAGCAGCTCGCAGAGGGGCACCGGGGAGCTGTTTTTT; cdr3_aa: CASSSQRGTGELFF
d_call: NA; clone_size: many; v_call: TRBV12-3/TRBV12-4; cdr3_length: 15; j_call: TRBJ2-1; cdr3_nt: TGTGCCAGCAGTTTTGGGGGCCCTGGGTACAATGAGCAGTTCTTC; cdr3_aa: CASSFGGPGYNEQFF
d_call: NA; clone_size: many; v_call: TRBV5-6; cdr3_length: 15; j_call: TRBJ2-6; cdr3_nt: TGTGCCAGCAGCCTAGGGAGTACTGGGGCCAACGTCCTGACTTTC; cdr3_aa: CASSLGSTGANVLTF
d_call: NA; clone_size: NA; v_call: TRBV11-2; cdr3_length: 17; j_call: TRBJ2-7; cdr3_nt: TGTGCCAGCAGCCCGCCAACTCTGGGACACTTGTCATACGAGCAGTACTTC; cdr3_aa: CASSPPTLGHLSYEQYF
d_call: TRBD1; clone_size: many; v_call: TRBV12-3/TRBV12-4; cdr3_length: 13; j_call: TRBJ1-5; cdr3_nt: TGTGCCAGCAGTTTGGCAGGGGGTCAGCCCCAGCATTTT; cdr3_aa: CASSLAGGQPQHF
d_call: NA; clone_size: many; v_call: TRBV5-1; cdr3_length: 14; j_call: TRBJ2-7; cdr3_nt: TGCGCCAGCAGCTGGGGGGACCCAGGGGACGAGCAGTACTTC; cdr3_aa: CASSWGDPGDEQYF
d_call: NA; clone_size: many; v_call: TRBV6-5; cdr3_length: 14; j_call: TRBJ1-5; cdr3_nt: TGTGCCAGCAGCCCCGGGGGGGGCAATCAGCCCCAGCATTTT; cdr3_aa: CASSPGGGNQPQHF
d_call: TRBD2; clone_size: few; v_call: TRBV5-6; cdr3_length: 17; j_call: TRBJ2-1; cdr3_nt: TGTGCCAGCAGGAAAGTAGCGGGGGGACTCTCCTACAATGAGCAGTTCTTC; cdr3_aa: CASRKVAGGLSYNEQFF
d_call: NA; clone_size: NA; v_call: TRBV6-6; cdr3_length: 15; j_call: TRBJ2-1; cdr3_nt: TGTGCCAGAAGTTACCCCGGGTCGGTGTACAATGAGCAGTTCTTC; cdr3_aa: CARSYPGSVYNEQFF
d_call: NA; clone_size: many; v_call: TRBV5-1; cdr3_length: 13; j_call: TRBJ2-5; cdr3_nt: TGCGCCAGCAGCTTTGGTAGGGGAGAGACCCAGTACTTC; cdr3_aa: CASSFGRGETQYF
d_call: NA; clone_size: many; v_call: TRBV12-3/TRBV12-4; cdr3_length: 15; j_call: TRBJ1-4; cdr3_nt: TGTGCCAGCAGTCTTGCCGGGGCAGGTAATGAAAAACTGTTTTTT; cdr3_aa: CASSLAGAGNEKLFF
d_call: NA; clone_size: NA; v_call: TRBV27; cdr3_length: 15; j_call: TRBJ2-6; cdr3_nt: TGTGCCAGCAGTTTTGCGGAATCGGGGGCCAACGTCCTGACTTTC; cdr3_aa: CASSFAESGANVLTF
d_call: NA; clone_size: many; v_call: TRBV20-1; cdr3_length: 16; j_call: TRBJ1-5; cdr3_nt: TGCAGTGCTAGAGGCCGGGTGCGGGGCCACAATCAGCCCCAGCATTTT; cdr3_aa: CSARGRVRGHNQPQHF
d_call: TRBD1; clone_size: many; v_call: TRBV5-6; cdr3_length: 14; j_call: TRBJ2-4; cdr3_nt: TGTGCCAGCAGCTCATATCAACAGGGGAACATTCAGTACTTC; cdr3_aa: CASSSYQQGNIQYF
d_call: TRBD2; clone_size: many; v_call: TRBV5-1; cdr3_length: 16; j_call: TRBJ2-1; cdr3_nt: TGCGCCAGCAGCCCGACCGTAGCGGGGGATTACAATGAGCAGTTCTTC; cdr3_aa: CASSPTVAGDYNEQFF
d_call: NA; clone_size: many; v_call: TRBV20-1; cdr3_length: 16; j_call: TRBJ2-6; cdr3_nt: TGCAGTGCTAGAGCGCCCTCGGGGGCTGGGGCCAACGTCCTGACTTTC; cdr3_aa: CSARAPSGAGANVLTF
d_call: TRBD2; clone_size: few; v_call: TRBV3-1; cdr3_length: 15; j_call: TRBJ2-1; cdr3_nt: TGTGCCAGCAGCCCCTGGCGGGGGGTCTACAATGAGCAGTTCTTC; cdr3_aa: CASSPWRGVYNEQFF
d_call: NA; clone_size: many; v_call: TRBV4-3; cdr3_length: 15; j_call: TRBJ1-4; cdr3_nt: TGCGCCAGCAGCCAAGGGCAGGCGGCCAATGAAAAACTGTTTTTT; cdr3_aa: CASSQGQAANEKLFF
d_call: TRBD1; clone_size: many; v_call: TRBV4-1; cdr3_length: 14; j_call: TRBJ2-5; cdr3_nt: TGCGCCAGCAGCCAGGACCACAGGGGGGAGACCCAGTACTTC; cdr3_aa: CASSQDHRGETQYF
d_call: NA; clone_size: many; v_call: TRBV4-1; cdr3_length: 15; j_call: TRBJ1-5; cdr3_nt: TGCGCCAGCAGCCAAGATGACAGGCGCAATCAGCCCCAGCATTTT; cdr3_aa: CASSQDDRRNQPQHF
d_call: NA; clone_size: many; v_call: TRBV7-2; cdr3_length: 15; j_call: TRBJ2-3; cdr3_nt: TGTGCCAGCAGCCAAAGCGGTTACCGCACAGATACGCAGTATTTT; cdr3_aa: CASSQSGYRTDTQYF
d_call: NA; clone_size: many; v_call: TRBV5-1; cdr3_length: 14; j_call: TRBJ2-7; cdr3_nt: TGCGCCAGCAGCTTTGAAAACCTCGGCTACGAGCAGTACTTC; cdr3_aa: CASSFENLGYEQYF
d_call: NA; clone_size: many; v_call: TRBV10-3; cdr3_length: 16; j_call: TRBJ2-3; cdr3_nt: TGTGCCATCAGTGAGTCGATCGGGGGCCCCAAGGATACGCAGTATTTT; cdr3_aa: CAISESIGGPKDTQYF
d_call: TRBD1; clone_size: many; v_call: TRBV6-5; cdr3_length: 14; j_call: TRBJ1-5; cdr3_nt: TGTGCCAGCAATCCCACAGGGGCAGGCCAGCCCCAGCATTTT; cdr3_aa: CASNPTGAGQPQHF
d_call: NA; clone_size: few; v_call: TRBV18; cdr3_length: 16; j_call: TRBJ2-1; cdr3_nt: TGTGCCAGCTCACCGACTGCCGTATCAGCCCTCAATGAGCAGTTCTTC; cdr3_aa: CASSPTAVSALNEQFF
d_call: NA; clone_size: many; v_call: TRBV28; cdr3_length: 15; j_call: TRBJ1-1; cdr3_nt: TGTGCCAGCAGTTTAAGGGCGGGGGCCGGAGTCGAGGCTTTCTTT; cdr3_aa: CASSLRAGAGVEAFF
d_call: NA; clone_size: many; v_call: TRBV7-9; cdr3_length: 14; j_call: TRBJ2-3; cdr3_nt: TGTGGCGTTCAGACGGGGAAGGGCACAGATACGCAGTATTTT; cdr3_aa: CGVQTGKGTDTQYF
d_call: NA; clone_size: many; v_call: TRBV25-1; cdr3_length: 15; j_call: TRBJ1-2; cdr3_nt: TGTGCCAGCAGTGAATCCATCCAGGGAGCCCCTGGCTACACCTTC; cdr3_aa: CASSESIQGAPGYTF
d_call: TRBD1; clone_size: many; v_call: TRBV4-2; cdr3_length: 15; j_call: TRBJ2-7; cdr3_nt: TGTGCCAGCAGCCAAGAGGGTATGACAGGGGGATTGCAGTACTTC; cdr3_aa: CASSQEGMTGGLQYF
d_call: TRBD2; clone_size: many; v_call: TRBV10-2; cdr3_length: 16; j_call: TRBJ2-7; cdr3_nt: TGCGCCAGCAGTCCTTTACTAGCGGGAGGCCACTACGAGCAGTACTTC; cdr3_aa: CASSPLLAGGHYEQYF
d_call: NA; clone_size: many; v_call: TRBV10-3; cdr3_length: 17; j_call: TRBJ2-3; cdr3_nt: TGTGCCATCAGTGAGAGAGGTAGGAGCCAGGGAAGAGATACGCAGTATTTT; cdr3_aa: CAISERGRSQGRDTQYF
d_call: NA; clone_size: many; v_call: TRBV7-9; cdr3_length: 14; j_call: TRBJ2-7; cdr3_nt: TGTGCCAGCAGCCCGGTCCGGACCAACTACGAGCAGTACTTC; cdr3_aa: CASSPVRTNYEQYF
d_call: NA; clone_size: many; v_call: TRBV10-2; cdr3_length: 16; j_call: TRBJ2-3; cdr3_nt: TGCGCCAGCAGTGAGTCGCGGCAGGTACGGACAGATACGCAGTATTTT; cdr3_aa: CASSESRQVRTDTQYF
d_call: TRBD2; clone_size: NA; v_call: TRBV20-1; cdr3_length: 16; j_call: TRBJ2-1; cdr3_nt: TGCAGTGCTGCCTCCGGACTAGCGGGGGGATACAATGAGCAGTTCTTC; cdr3_aa: CSAASGLAGGYNEQFF
d_call: NA; clone_size: many; v_call: TRBV6-6; cdr3_length: 13; j_call: TRBJ1-1; cdr3_nt: TGTGCCAGTAGAGGGCGGGCGGGCACTGAAGCTTTCTTT; cdr3_aa: CASRGRAGTEAFF
d_call: NA; clone_size: few; v_call: TRBV7-9; cdr3_length: 14; j_call: TRBJ2-3; cdr3_nt: TGTGCCAGCAGCTCGGGGGAGACTGGAGATATGCAGTATTTT; cdr3_aa: CASSSGETGDMQYF
d_call: TRBD2; clone_size: many; v_call: TRBV2; cdr3_length: 15; j_call: TRBJ2-7; cdr3_nt: TGTGCCAGCAGGCGCGGGGGGCCAAGCTCCTACGAGCAGTACTTC; cdr3_aa: CASRRGGPSSYEQYF